This passage covers 21 T cell receptor beta chains from one sample sequenced in a study of blood T cell repertoires in COVID-19. Only in-frame clones appear in the TCRdb table, and some are missing; sequencing was by immunoSEQ multiplex PCR. Among 350,000 to 400,000 clones, about 90% were seen once, and the ten largest hold 1.5% to 2%. Sequenced sample: PBMCs or T cells enriched from blood (not recorded which). These TCRs come from a woman aged 30 to 39 who had recovered from COVID-19.

The rearrangement links TRBV5-6 to TRBJ1-6; D gene uncertain. The CDR3 is made up of 15 amino acids. V was pared by 1 base and J by 4 bases, with 9 bases between. Germline CDR1 reads SGHDT; CDR2 reads YYEEEE. This CDR3 is CASSLNRLYNSPLHF. In DNA form, the CDR3 reads TGTGCCAGCAGCTTGAACAGATTATATAATTCACCCCTCCACTTT.

This clone was picked up one time. This sequence joins TRBV9 and TRBJ2-1; D is unresolved. The CDR3 has 15 residues. V was pared by 0 bases and J by 7 bases, with 14 bases between. Germline CDR1 is SGDLS and CDR2 is YYNGEE. The CDR3 region is CASSVAGLRWNEQFF. Here the CDR3 DNA reads TGTGCCAGCAGCGTAGCTGGGTTGAGGTGGAATGAGCAGTTCTTC.

The genes are TRBV28 and TRBJ1-1; 8 nucleotides match TRBD1. V shed 5 bases, J shed 12 bases, and the junction held 8 bases outside the gene matches. Germline assignment: CDR1 MDHEN and CDR2 SYDVKM. The CDR3 is 12 residues long. In DNA form, the CDR3 reads TGTGCCAGCAGTATTACGGACAGGGTGACTTTCTTT. Translating gives CASSITDRVTFF.

The chain links TRBV5-6 to TRBJ1-6, with D possibly matching TRBD1 (5 bases). The CDR3 covers 16 residues. The germline gives CDR1 SGHDT, CDR2 YYEEEE. The V gene lost 1 base and the J gene lost 6 bases, with 14 bases spanning the gap. The CDR3 DNA is TGTGCCAGCAGCTTGTTCGGGGGAAGGTTTAATTCACCCCTCCACTTT. As protein: CASSLFGGRFNSPLHF.

The CDR3 loop reads CASSATATATNEKLFF. CDR3 coding DNA: TGTGCCAGCAGTGCTACAGCGACAGCAACTAATGAAAAACTGTTTTTT. The J gene is TRBJ1-4, the V gene TRBV6-1, with a tentative D call TRBD1 (5 bases). The CDR3 is 16 residues long. The germline V gene has CDR1 MNHNS and CDR2 SASEGT. Trimming cost V 4 bases and J 0 bases, with 12 bases left between them.

In DNA form, the CDR3 reads TGTGCCAGCAGCTTGGATGTCGAAAACATTCAGTACTTC. Its translation: CASSLDVENIQYF. The chain is built from TRBV5-6 and TRBJ2-4; D gene unclear. Germline values: CDR1 SGHDT, CDR2 YYEEEE. The CDR3 length is 13 residues. The V gene lost 0 bases and the J gene lost 5 bases, with 6 bases spanning the gap.

J is TRBJ2-3 and V is TRBV3-1 (or the pseudogene TRBV3-2); TRBD1 might be the D (5 bases). CDR3 length: 13 amino acids. The germline gives CDR1 LGHDT, CDR2 YNNKEL (reference sequence). V lost 7 bases to trimming and J lost 1 base, with 9 bases between them. CDR3 region: CASKARGTDTQYF. The CDR3 DNA reads as TGTGCCAGCAAGGCCAGGGGCACAGATACGCAGTATTTT.

This clone was recorded only once. The gene calls are TRBV9 and TRBJ1-4; D remains unclear. V was cut by 3 bases and J by 4 bases, with 10 bases left in between. Per germline, CDR1 SGDLS and CDR2 YYNGEE. CDR3 size: 14 residues. The CDR3 loop is CASSERGDNEKLFF. DNA of the CDR3: TGTGCCAGCAGCGAACGAGGAGATAATGAAAAACTGTTTTTT.

The gene calls are TRBV3-1 (or the pseudogene TRBV3-2) and TRBJ1-2, with D maybe TRBD1 (6 bases). This CDR3 has 15 residues. Looked up from germline, CDR1 is LGHDT and CDR2 is YNNKEL (reference sequence). V lost 1 base and J 8 bases, leaving 17 bases between the germline ends. CDR3 residues: CASSQADSRIRGYTF. The CDR3 region has the DNA TGTGCCAGCAGCCAAGCGGACAGTCGAATAAGAGGCTACACCTTC.

This clone was picked up one time. The chain combines TRBV3-1 (or the pseudogene TRBV3-2) with TRBJ1-1, with TRBD1 matching 8 bases. The length of the CDR3 is 15 residues. The germline gives CDR1 LGHDT, CDR2 YNNKEL (reference sequence). The J segment lost 4 bases and the V segment lost 1 base, leaving 5 bases of the junction unmatched. Here the CDR3 reads CASSQGSQGATEAFF. The CDR3 DNA sequence: TGTGCCAGCAGCCAAGGGAGCCAGGGGGCCACTGAAGCTTTCTTT.

The chain carries TRBV30 and TRBJ2-3, with 8 nucleotides matching TRBD2. The CDR3 contains 16 residues. V shed 0 bases and J 4 bases; nucleotides not matched to a gene: 9. Per the germline V gene, CDR1 is GTSNPN and CDR2 is SVGIG (reference sequence). The CDR3: CAWSVLGSGDADTQYF. The DNA for the CDR3 is TGTGCCTGGAGTGTACTCGGTAGCGGGGATGCAGATACGCAGTATTTT.

The rearrangement links TRBV6-5 to TRBJ1-5; D not certain. Trimming stripped 2 bases from V and 0 bases from J, with 8 bases between. CDR1 MNHEY and CDR2 SVGAGI come from the germline V gene. The CDR3 loop spans 15 amino acids. The CDR3 spells CASSYLVLSNQPQHF. The CDR3, as DNA: TGTGCCAGCAGTTACCTAGTGCTTAGCAATCAGCCCCAGCATTTT.

This rearrangement joins TRBV11-2 to TRBJ1-6, with TRBD1 as a possible D gene (5 bases). Germline loops: CDR1 SGHAT, CDR2 FQNNGV. The CDR3 extends over 16 amino acids. V was shortened by 4 bases and J by 6 bases, with 16 bases between the two germline ends. CDR3 region: CASSWGRGYGNSPLHF. CDR3 DNA sequence: TGTGCCAGCAGCTGGGGCCGGGGGTATGGTAATTCACCCCTCCACTTT.

This chain uses TRBV2 with TRBJ1-5, with 7 bases matching TRBD1. Unmatched junction bases numbered 6, after V lost 4 bases and J lost 3 bases. The length of the CDR3 is 15 residues. Looked up from germline, CDR1 is SNHLY and CDR2 is FYNNEI. The CDR3 region has the DNA TGTGCCAGCAGTGTGGGGACAGCAAACAATCAGCCCCAGCATTTT. It codes for CASSVGTANNQPQHF. The variable domain in full, completed from reference TRBV2 and TRBJ1-5, reads EPEVTQTPSHQVTQMGQEVILRCVPISNHLYFYWYRQILGQKVEFLVSFYNNEISEKSEIFDDQFSVERPDGSNFTLKIRSTKLEDSAMYFCASSVGTANNQPQHFGDGTRLSIL.

This chain uses TRBV12-3 or TRBV12-4 with TRBJ2-5; 11 bases fit TRBD2. V dropped 8 bases and J dropped 6; count of bases not matched to a gene: 5. The CDR3 loop spans 13 amino acids. CDR3 in amino acids: CASLLAGGKTQYF. The DNA of the CDR3 is TGTGCCAGCCTTCTAGCGGGAGGAAAGACCCAGTACTTC.

The chain carries TRBV5-5 and TRBJ2-7; 8 nucleotides align to TRBD1. The CDR3 has 10 amino acids. Germline V gene data show CDR1 as SGHKS and CDR2 as YYEKEE (reference sequence). V was pared by 6 bases and J by 11 bases, with 4 bases of the junction left unmatched. CDR3: CASMADREYF. DNA for the CDR3: TGTGCCAGCATGGCGGACAGGGAGTACTTC.

The sample holds a few counts of this clone. The V and J genes are TRBV7-9 and TRBJ2-7, with D unresolved. This CDR3 has 12 residues. V dropped 2 bases and J dropped 3 bases, with 5 bases sitting between them. Germline values: CDR1 SEHNR, CDR2 FQNEAQ (reference sequence). The CDR3 nucleotides are TGTGCCAGCAGCTTATCCCTCTACGAGCAGTACTTC. Residues: CASSLSLYEQYF.

In the case of this clone: It is likely a read error, because the conserved phenylalanine at the end of the CDR3 is missing. The DNA is omitted, as the CDR3 cannot be located on it reliably, and the CDR3 follows TCRdb's listing. The chain joins TRBV18 to TRBJ1-6; TRBD1 is taken as the D call from the table, unchecked against the DNA. Ends included, the CDR3 has 9 residues. Germline lookup yields CDR1 KGHSH and CDR2 LQKENI. CDR3: CASSPRDNA.

The V call is TRBV5-6, the J call TRBJ2-1; 7 positions agree with TRBD1. The germline V gene has CDR1 SGHDT and CDR2 YYEEEE. This CDR3 spans 15 amino acids. The V gene end was trimmed by 2 bases and the J gene end by 0 bases; junction bases not matched to a gene: 2. CDR3 amino acids: CASSLGGNSYNEQFF. CDR3 DNA sequence: TGTGCCAGCAGCTTAGGGGGCAACTCCTACAATGAGCAGTTCTTC.

The chain links TRBV5-8 to TRBJ1-3; unclear D gene. The V gene's germline CDR1 is SGHTS and CDR2 YDEGEE. CDR3 length: 15 amino acids. V was cut by 0 bases and J by 0 bases, with 7 bases left in between. CDR3 sequence (DNA): TGTGCCAGCAGCTTGGAAGCCGTCTCTGGAAACACCATATATTTT. Encoded protein: CASSLEAVSGNTIYF.

The V call is TRBV6-2 or TRBV6-3, the J call TRBJ2-1; D is possibly TRBD1 (6 bases). CDR1 is MNHEY, CDR2 SVGEGT, per germline. The CDR3 has 14 amino acids. Trimming removed 0 bases at V and 10 bases at J, with 13 bases between. CDR3 coding DNA: TGTGCCAGCAGTTACTCAGGACAGATAGGGGAGCAGTTCTTC. Its protein product is CASSYSGQIGEQFF.